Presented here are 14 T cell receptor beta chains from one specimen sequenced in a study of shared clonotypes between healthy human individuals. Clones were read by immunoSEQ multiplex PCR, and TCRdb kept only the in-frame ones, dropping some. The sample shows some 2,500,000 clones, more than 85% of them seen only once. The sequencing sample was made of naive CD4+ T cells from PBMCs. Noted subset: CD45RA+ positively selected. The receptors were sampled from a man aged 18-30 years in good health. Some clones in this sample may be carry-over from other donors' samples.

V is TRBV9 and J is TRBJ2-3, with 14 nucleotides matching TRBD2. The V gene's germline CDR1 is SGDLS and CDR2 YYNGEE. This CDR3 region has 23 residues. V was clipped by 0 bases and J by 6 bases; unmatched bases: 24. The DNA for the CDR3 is TGTGCCAGCAGCGTAGGGGCAAGAACCGGGACTAGCGGGAGTAGGAGAACCATGGATACGCAGTATTTT. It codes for CASSVGARTGTSGSRRTMDTQYF. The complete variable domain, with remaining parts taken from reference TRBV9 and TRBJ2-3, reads DSGVTQTPKHLITATGQRVTLRCSPRSGDLSVYWYQQSLDQGLQFLIQYYNGEERAKGNILERFSAQQFPDLHSELNLSSLELGDSALYFCASSVGARTGTSGSRRTMDTQYFGPGTRLTVL.

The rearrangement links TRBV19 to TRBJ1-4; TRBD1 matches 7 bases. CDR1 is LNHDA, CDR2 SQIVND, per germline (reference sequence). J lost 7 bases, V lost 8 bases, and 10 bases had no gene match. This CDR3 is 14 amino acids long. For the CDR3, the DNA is TGTGCCAGTGGACGCCTGGGACAGCCTGAAAAACTGTTTTTT. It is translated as CASGRLGQPEKLFF.

The CDR3 DNA follows: TGCAGCGTTGAAGGGGTTAGGGGACAGGGCACCCAAGAGACCCAGTACTTC. Translation: CSVEGVRGQGTQETQYF. V usage is TRBV29-1 and J usage is TRBJ2-5, with 9 bases aligning to TRBD1. Germline CDR1 is SQVTM and CDR2 is ANQGSEA. Trimming took 1 base from V and 1 from J; bases not matched to a gene: 10. The CDR3 length is 17 residues. The entire variable domain, with the rest obtained from reference TRBV29-1 and TRBJ2-5, is as follows: SAVISQKPSRDICQRGTSLTIQCQVDSQVTMMFWYRQQPGQSLTLIATANQGSEATYESGFVIDKFPISRPNLTFSTLTVSNMSPEDSSIYLCSVEGVRGQGTQETQYFGPGTRLLVL.

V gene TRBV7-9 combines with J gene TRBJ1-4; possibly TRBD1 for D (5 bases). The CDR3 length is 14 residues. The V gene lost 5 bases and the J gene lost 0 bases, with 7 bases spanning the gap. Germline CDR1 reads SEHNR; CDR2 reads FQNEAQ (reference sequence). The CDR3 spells CASSGGTTNEKLFF. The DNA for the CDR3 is TGTGCCAGCAGCGGGGGAACAACTAATGAAAAACTGTTTTTT.

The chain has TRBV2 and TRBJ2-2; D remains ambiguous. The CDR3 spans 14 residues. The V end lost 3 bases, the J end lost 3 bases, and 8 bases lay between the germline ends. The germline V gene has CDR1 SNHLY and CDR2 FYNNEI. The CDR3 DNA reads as TGTGCCAGCAGTGATGGGGTATACACCGGGGAGCTGTTTTTT. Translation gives CASSDGVYTGELFF.

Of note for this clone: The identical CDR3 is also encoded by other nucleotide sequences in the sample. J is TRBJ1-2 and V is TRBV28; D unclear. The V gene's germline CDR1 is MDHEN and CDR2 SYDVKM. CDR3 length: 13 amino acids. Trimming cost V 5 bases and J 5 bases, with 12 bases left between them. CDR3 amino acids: CASSPRILYGYTF. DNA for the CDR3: TGTGCCAGCAGTCCCCGGATCCTTTATGGCTACACCTTC.

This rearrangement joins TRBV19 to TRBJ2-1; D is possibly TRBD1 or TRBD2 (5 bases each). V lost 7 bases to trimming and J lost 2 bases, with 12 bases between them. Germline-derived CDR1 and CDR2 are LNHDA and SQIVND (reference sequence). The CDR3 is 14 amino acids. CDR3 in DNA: TGTGCCAGTACCGTTGGGGACGCCTACAATGAGCAGTTCTTC. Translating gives CASTVGDAYNEQFF. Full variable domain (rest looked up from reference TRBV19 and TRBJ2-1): DGGITQSPKYLFRKEGQNVTLSCEQNLNHDAMYWYRQDPGQGLRLIYYSQIVNDFQKGDIAEGYSVSREKKESFPLTVTSAQKNPTAFYLCASTVGDAYNEQFFGPGTRLTVL.

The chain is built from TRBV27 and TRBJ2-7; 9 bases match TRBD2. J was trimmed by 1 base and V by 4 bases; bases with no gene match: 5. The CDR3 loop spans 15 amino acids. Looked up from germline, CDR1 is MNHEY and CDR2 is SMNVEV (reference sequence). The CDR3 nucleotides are TGTGCCAGCAGTTCGCGGGGGGGGAGGTCCTACGAGCAGTACTTC. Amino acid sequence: CASSSRGGRSYEQYF.

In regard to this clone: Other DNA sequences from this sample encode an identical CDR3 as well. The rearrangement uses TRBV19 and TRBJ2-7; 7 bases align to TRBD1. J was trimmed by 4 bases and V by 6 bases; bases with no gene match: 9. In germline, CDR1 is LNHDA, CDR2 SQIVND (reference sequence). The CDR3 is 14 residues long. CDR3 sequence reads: CASSPRTGGYEQYF. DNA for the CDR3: TGTGCCAGTAGCCCCCGGACAGGAGGTTACGAGCAGTACTTC.

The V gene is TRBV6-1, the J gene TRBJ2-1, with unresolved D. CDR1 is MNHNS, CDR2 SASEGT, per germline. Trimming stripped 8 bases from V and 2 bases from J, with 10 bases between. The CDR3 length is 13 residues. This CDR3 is CASSRQTYNEQFF. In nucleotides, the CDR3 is TGTGCCAGCTCGCGGCAGACCTACAATGAGCAGTTCTTC.

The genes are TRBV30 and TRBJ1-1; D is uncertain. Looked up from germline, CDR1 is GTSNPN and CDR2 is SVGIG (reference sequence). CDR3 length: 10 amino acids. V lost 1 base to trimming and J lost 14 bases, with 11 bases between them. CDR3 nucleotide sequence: TGTGCCTGGAGTGCCGGACCCCCATTCTTT. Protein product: CAWSAGPPFF.

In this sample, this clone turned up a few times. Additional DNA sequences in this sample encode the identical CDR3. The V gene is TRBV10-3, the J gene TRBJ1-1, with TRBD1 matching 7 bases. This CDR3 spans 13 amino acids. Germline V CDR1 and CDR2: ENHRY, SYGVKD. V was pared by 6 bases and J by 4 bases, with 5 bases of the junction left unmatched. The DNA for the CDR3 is TGTGCCATCAGAGAGACAGGGAGCACTGAAGCTTTCTTT. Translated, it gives CAIRETGSTEAFF.

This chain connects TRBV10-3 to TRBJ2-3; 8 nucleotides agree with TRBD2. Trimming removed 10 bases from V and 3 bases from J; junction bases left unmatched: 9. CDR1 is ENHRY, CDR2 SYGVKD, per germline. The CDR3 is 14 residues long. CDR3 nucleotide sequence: TGTGCCACCCGGCGGGAGGAATTAACAGATACGCAGTATTTT. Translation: CATRREELTDTQYF.

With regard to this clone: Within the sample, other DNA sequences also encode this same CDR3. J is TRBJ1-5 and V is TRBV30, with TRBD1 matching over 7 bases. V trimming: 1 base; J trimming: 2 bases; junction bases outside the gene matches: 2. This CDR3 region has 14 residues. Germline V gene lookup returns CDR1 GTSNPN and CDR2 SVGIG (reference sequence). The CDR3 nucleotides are TGTGCCTGGAGTGCAGACAGGGGCAATCAGCCCCAGCATTTT. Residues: CAWSADRGNQPQHF. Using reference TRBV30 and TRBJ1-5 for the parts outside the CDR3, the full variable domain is SQTIHQWPATLVQPVGSPLSLECTVEGTSNPNLYWYRQAAGRGLQLLFYSVGIGQISSEVPQNLSASRPQDRQFILSSKKLLLSDSGFYLCAWSADRGNQPQHFGDGTRLSIL.